This T cell receptor beta chain was found in a study of blood T cell repertoires in COVID-19. On the study more broadly: The study drew acute and convalescent COVID-19 samples from the United States, Italy and Spain.

The CDR3 sequence is 16 residues long. The germline V gene has CDR1 SGHRS and CDR2 YFSETQ. The V end was cut by 1 base, the J end by 0 bases, with 12 bases between. Data came from immunoSEQ multiplex PCR; TCRdb stores just in-frame clones and leaves some out. Of about 150,000 clones listed, around nine tenths are singletons. The sequence was obtained from a human donor in a cohort sampled during active COVID-19. The V and J genes are TRBV5-1 and TRBJ2-3; a possible D gene is TRBD1 (6 bases). Source material: peripheral blood. In DNA, the CDR3 is TGCGCCAGCAGCTTGCAAGGGGGTAAGAGCACAGATACGCAGTATTTT. Translated: CASSLQGGKSTDTQYF.